The 27 T cell receptor beta chains reported below all come from one sample, sequenced in a study of shared clonotypes between healthy human individuals. Only in-frame clones appear in the TCRdb table, and some are missing; sequencing was by immunoSEQ multiplex PCR. Of over a million clones in the sample, just under 99% were seen once. Sequences were obtained from naive CD4+ T cells sorted from blood. Sample subset: CD45RA+ positively selected. The receptors derive from a man aged 30 to 39 in good health.

The CDR3 coding sequence is TGTGCCAGCAGCTCGCCCAGGAGGAAAAACTATGGCTACACCTTC. It codes for CASSSPRRKNYGYTF. This chain links TRBV11-2 with TRBJ1-2; the D is unclear. Per germline, CDR1 SGHAT and CDR2 FQNNGV. CDR3 size: 15 residues. Trimming removed 4 bases from V and 2 bases from J, with 14 bases in between.

As for this clone: The sample has other DNA sequences that encode this CDR3 too. The chain joins TRBV5-1 to TRBJ2-1; D is unresolved. This CDR3 has 15 amino acids. V shed 4 bases and J shed 0 bases, with 11 bases lying between them. Germline V gives CDR1 SGHRS, CDR2 YFSETQ. The CDR3 coding sequence is TGCGCCAGCAGCGGGCGGTCCAGCTCCTACAATGAGCAGTTCTTC. Residues: CASSGRSSSYNEQFF.

The chain carries TRBV15 and TRBJ1-1; tentative D call: TRBD1 (5 bases). V dropped 3 bases and J dropped 0 bases, with 20 bases sitting between them. The CDR3 runs 18 residues. The germline V gene has CDR1 LNHNV and CDR2 YYDKDF (reference sequence). In DNA, the CDR3 is TGTGCCACCAGCAGTCCTGGGGGGGTCGGTATTTTGAACACTGAAGCTTTCTTT. The encoded protein is CATSSPGGVGILNTEAFF.

V gene TRBV5-1 combines with J gene TRBJ2-1; TRBD2 might be the D (7 bases). Germline CDR1 and CDR2: SGHRS and YFSETQ. Trimming removed 7 bases from V and 4 bases from J, with 18 bases in between. CDR3 size: 15 residues. CDR3 bases: TGCGCCAGCGAGGGGGAGGGAGGAGGATACAATGAGCAGTTCTTC. Translating it yields CASEGEGGGYNEQFF.

The chain uses TRBV2 and TRBJ1-1, with D tentatively TRBD1 (6 bases). This CDR3 has 16 amino acids. V was clipped by 6 bases and J by 1 base, with 18 bases between them. CDR1 and CDR2 from the germline V gene are SNHLY and FYNNEI. In nucleotides, the CDR3 is TGTGCCAGCAGGGATGACAGGCCACCGGGGAACACTGAAGCTTTCTTT. Amino acids: CASRDDRPPGNTEAFF.

To note about this clone: Additional DNA sequences in this sample encode the identical CDR3. The rearrangement uses TRBV12-5 and TRBJ2-5; D may match TRBD1 or TRBD2 (5 bases each). The CDR3 runs 14 residues. Germline lookup yields CDR1 LGHNT and CDR2 FRNRAP. V was shortened by 1 base and J by 1 base, with 7 bases between the two germline ends. CDR3 sequence reads: CASGLGDPQETQYF. The CDR3 DNA sequence: TGTGCTAGTGGTTTGGGGGACCCCCAAGAGACCCAGTACTTC.

CDR3 region: CASSLGLAGALSYNEQFF. Here the CDR3 DNA reads TGTGCCAGCAGCTTGGGACTAGCGGGAGCCCTTTCCTACAATGAGCAGTTCTTC. V is TRBV11-2 and J is TRBJ2-1; 14 bases are a match to TRBD2. In germline, CDR1 is SGHAT, CDR2 FQNNGV. CDR3 length equals 18 residues. The V and J ends lost 3 bases and 1 base, in that order; junction bases with no gene match: 5. Supplemented by reference TRBV11-2 and TRBJ2-1, the full variable domain reads EAGVAQSPRYKIIEKRQSVAFWCNPISGHATLYWYQQILGQGPKLLIQFQNNGVVDDSQLPKDRFSAERLKGVDSTLKIQPAKLEDSAVYLCASSLGLAGALSYNEQFFGPGTRLTVL.

J is TRBJ2-1 and V is TRBV20-1, with unresolved D. Germline CDR1 and CDR2: DFQATT and SNEGSKA (reference sequence). This CDR3 contains 11 residues. V gave up 6 bases and J gave up 8 bases, with 11 bases separating them. CDR3 protein: CSAATLDEQFF. The CDR3 region has the DNA TGCAGTGCCGCTACGCTCGATGAGCAGTTCTTC.

V is TRBV6-1 and J is TRBJ2-7; D possibly corresponds to TRBD1 (5 bases). The CDR3 contains 14 residues. CDR1 is MNHNS and CDR2 is SASEGT in the germline V gene. V lost 6 bases and J lost 4, with 16 bases in between. In nucleotides, the CDR3 is TGTGCCAGCAGCGCGGAAAGGGGAAGGTACGAGCAGTACTTC. This codes for CASSAERGRYEQYF.

This rearrangement joins TRBV11-2 to TRBJ2-1; maybe TRBD1 (5 bases). The CDR3 has 13 amino acids. Germline V gene data show CDR1 as SGHAT and CDR2 as FQNNGV. With 5 bases removed from V and 7 bases from J, the gap between germline ends came to 12 bases. The CDR3: CASSGAGMNEQFF. CDR3 in DNA: TGTGCCAGCAGCGGGGCAGGGATGAATGAGCAGTTCTTC. Complete variable domain (other parts from reference TRBV11-2 and TRBJ2-1): EAGVAQSPRYKIIEKRQSVAFWCNPISGHATLYWYQQILGQGPKLLIQFQNNGVVDDSQLPKDRFSAERLKGVDSTLKIQPAKLEDSAVYLCASSGAGMNEQFFGPGTRLTVL.

The V gene is TRBV4-1, the J gene TRBJ2-3; possible D gene TRBD2, 7 bases. V was trimmed by 0 bases and J by 3 bases, leaving 10 bases between them. The CDR3 length is 15 residues. Germline V lookup: CDR1 MGHRA, CDR2 YSYEKL. The CDR3 here is CASSQEGGVTDTQYF. The CDR3 region has the DNA TGCGCCAGCAGCCAAGAAGGGGGGGTGACAGATACGCAGTATTTT.

The rearrangement uses TRBV9 and TRBJ2-3, with 7 positions matching TRBD1. V shed 1 base, J shed 2 bases, and the junction held 4 bases outside the gene matches. The CDR3 length is 15 residues. The germline CDR1 and CDR2 sequences are SGDLS and YYNGEE. The CDR3 region is CASSVQGDSTDTQYF. The CDR3 coding sequence is TGTGCCAGCAGCGTACAGGGGGATTCCACAGATACGCAGTATTTT. Drawing the rest from reference TRBV9 and TRBJ2-3, the complete variable domain is DSGVTQTPKHLITATGQRVTLRCSPRSGDLSVYWYQQSLDQGLQFLIQYYNGEERAKGNILERFSAQQFPDLHSELNLSSLELGDSALYFCASSVQGDSTDTQYFGPGTRLTVL.

This rearrangement joins TRBV28 to TRBJ1-1, with a weak D call TRBD1 (5 bases). V was trimmed by 10 bases and J by 1 base, leaving 13 bases between them. The CDR3 loop spans 13 amino acids. Germline assignment: CDR1 MDHEN and CDR2 SYDVKM. CDR3 bases: TGTGCCAACATGCAGGGTGCGAACACTGAAGCTTTCTTT. Translating it yields CANMQGANTEAFF.

About this clone: The junction differs from germline at one of its ends, possibly a read error. V and J are TRBV6-5 and TRBJ1-1; D uncertain. Germline assignment: CDR1 MNHEY and CDR2 SVGAGI. The CDR3 sequence is 12 residues long. CDR3 DNA sequence: TGTGCCAGCAGTTACACACCAGGACGGCAAACCTTT. Amino acids: CASSYTPGRQTF.

The V gene is TRBV6-5, the J gene TRBJ1-1; 9 positions match TRBD1. Germline CDR1 is MNHEY and CDR2 is SVGAGI. The CDR3 covers 16 residues. The V and J ends lost 0 bases and 8 bases, in that order; junction bases with no gene match: 10. The CDR3 bases are TGTGCCAGCAGTTACTCAGGGGGACAGGGATTGTCGGAAGCTTTCTTT. Its translation: CASSYSGGQGLSEAFF.

V is TRBV27 and J is TRBJ2-1; 7 nucleotides align to TRBD2. The CDR3 is made up of 13 amino acids. With 1 base clipped from V and 12 bases from J, the junction kept 6 bases outside the gene matches. Germline CDR1 and CDR2: MNHEY and SMNVEV (reference sequence). The CDR3 bases are TGTGCCAGCAGTTTATACTACGGGGAGGGGCAGTTCTTC. This sequence encodes CASSLYYGEGQFF.

This clone was recorded only once. The chain joins TRBV28 to TRBJ1-2; 9 bases line up with TRBD1. The trim removed 8 bases at V and 6 bases at J, leaving 10 bases unmatched. This CDR3 comprises 14 residues. In germline, CDR1 is MDHEN, CDR2 SYDVKM. As DNA, the CDR3 is TGTGCCAGCCACCGATTGGACAGGGGAAATGGCTACACCTTC. This codes for CASHRLDRGNGYTF.

The chain employs TRBV7-2 and TRBJ2-7, with 9 bases that match TRBD2. J gave up 4 bases and V 1 base, and 8 bases lay outside the gene matches. Germline V CDR1 and CDR2: SGHTA, FQGNSA. CDR3 length: 16 residues. In DNA form, the CDR3 reads TGTGCCAGCAGCTTAGACGGCCTAGCGGGACGTTACGAGCAGTACTTC. Its protein is CASSLDGLAGRYEQYF. Based on the CDR3 plus reference TRBV7-2 and TRBJ2-7, the full variable domain is GAGVSQSPSNKVTEKGKDVELRCDPISGHTALYWYRQSLGQGLEFLIYFQGNSAPDKSGLPSDRFSAERTGGSVSTLTIQRTQQEDSAVYLCASSLDGLAGRYEQYFGPGTRLTVT.

The V call is TRBV28, the J call TRBJ1-5; weak D call: TRBD1 (5 bases). The CDR3 covers 16 residues. The V end lost 6 bases, the J end lost 5 bases, and 20 bases lay between the germline ends. Germline CDR1 and CDR2: MDHEN and SYDVKM. The CDR3 DNA reads TGTGCCAGCAGCCCAATCTTGTGGGGGGAGGATCAGCCCCAGCATTTT. Its translation: CASSPILWGEDQPQHF.

The rearrangement uses TRBV4-3 and TRBJ2-1; 7 bases map to TRBD1. CDR1 is LGHNA, CDR2 YSLEER, per germline. CDR3 length equals 15 residues. J lost 5 bases, V lost 3 bases, and 7 bases had no gene match. CDR3 in DNA: TGCGCCAGCAGCCATCTCCGACAGGGAGACAATGAGCAGTTCTTC. Translating it yields CASSHLRQGDNEQFF.

The chain carries TRBV28 and TRBJ2-7; perhaps TRBD1 as D (5 bases). The CDR3 is 14 residues long. V shed 1 base and J shed 0 bases, with 7 bases lying between them. Per the germline V gene, CDR1 is MDHEN and CDR2 is SYDVKM. For the CDR3, the DNA is TGTGCCAGCAGTTTATTTAGGGGCTCCTACGAGCAGTACTTC. This gives the protein CASSLFRGSYEQYF.

The chain carries TRBV18 and TRBJ2-5; 7 bases align to TRBD1. This CDR3 is built from 15 residues. V trimming: 0 bases; J trimming: 0 bases; junction bases outside the gene matches: 1. Germline values: CDR1 KGHSH, CDR2 LQKENI. This CDR3 is CASSPPGQYQETQYF. In DNA, the CDR3 is TGTGCCAGCTCACCACCGGGACAGTACCAAGAGACCCAGTACTTC.

The gene calls are TRBV7-9 and TRBJ2-7, with 7 bases aligning to TRBD1. Germline trimming cut 4 bases from V and 7 bases from J; bases unmatched to any gene: 7. Germline-derived CDR1 and CDR2 are SEHNR and FQNEAQ (reference sequence). The CDR3 totals 13 residues. This CDR3 reads CASSSQGLGEQYF. CDR3 sequence (DNA): TGTGCCAGCAGCTCACAGGGGCTCGGAGAGCAGTACTTC.

The chain recombines TRBV6-5 with TRBJ2-7; D is undetermined. The ends were cut back, 6 bases at V and 0 bases at J, with 15 bases in the middle. The CDR3 covers 15 residues. The germline V gene has CDR1 MNHEY and CDR2 SVGAGI. In DNA form, the CDR3 reads TGTGCCAGCAGCCAAGAAATTGCGCCCTCCTACGAGCAGTACTTC. Residues: CASSQEIAPSYEQYF.

A remark on this clone: Other DNA sequences in this sample translate to the same CDR3. V and J are TRBV5-1 and TRBJ2-7, with 7 nucleotides matching TRBD1. Germline V gives CDR1 SGHRS, CDR2 YFSETQ. Unmatched junction bases numbered 2, after V lost 0 bases and J lost 2 bases. CDR3 size: 14 residues. CDR3 bases: TGCGCCAGCAGCTTGGGGGACAGTCCCTACGAGCAGTACTTC. Its protein product is CASSLGDSPYEQYF.

The genes are TRBV5-6 and TRBJ2-1; D is unresolved. Trimming left V 1 base short and J 5 bases short, with 10 bases between. The CDR3 totals 14 residues. Germline CDR1 and CDR2: SGHDT and YYEEEE. The CDR3 loop reads CASSLSSANNEQFF. In DNA, the CDR3 is TGTGCCAGCAGCTTGTCCAGCGCTAACAATGAGCAGTTCTTC.

Concerning this clone itself: At the DNA level, this CDR3 is encoded by other sequences in the same sample as well. The chain combines TRBV5-4 with TRBJ2-1; 9 bases agree with TRBD1. Germline V CDR1 and CDR2: SGHNT, YYREEE (reference sequence). CDR3 length equals 15 residues. Unmatched junction bases numbered 2, after V lost 1 base and J lost 3 bases. The CDR3 sequence: CASSLTGQGYNEQFF. CDR3 DNA sequence: TGTGCCAGCAGCTTGACGGGACAGGGCTACAATGAGCAGTTCTTC.